These T cell receptor beta chains were read from a single sample in a study of blood T cells in healthy people across ages. TCRdb redid the calling of the 5' RACE reads with MiXCR, one entry per CDR3 protein. The table lists about 1.4 million distinct CDR3 sequences, 59% of them singletons. Source material: blood. These receptors were collected from a young man in good health. Both conserved end residues are part of each CDR3. A D gene is named only where the DNA matches it firmly. Only some rows state a clone size, as once, few, many or a class for expanded clones.

clone size: -; CDR3 length: 13; V gene: TRBV6-4; D gene: -; J gene: TRBJ2-3; CDR3 DNA: TGTGCCAGCAGTGACTCTTTAGTGGATACGCAGTATTTT; CDR3 protein: CASSDSLVDTQYF
clone size: -; CDR3 length: 15; V gene: TRBV24-1; D gene: -; J gene: TRBJ2-3; CDR3 DNA: TGTGCCACCAGTGATTTCGGCGGATACACAGATACGCAGTATTTT; CDR3 protein: CATSDFGGYTDTQYF
clone size: -; CDR3 length: 15; V gene: TRBV9; D gene: -; J gene: TRBJ2-1; CDR3 DNA: TGTGCCAGCAGCGTAGGTAACGGTAGAAGCAATGAGCAGTTCTTC; CDR3 protein: CASSVGNGRSNEQFF
clone size: -; CDR3 length: 13; V gene: TRBV11-2; D gene: -; J gene: TRBJ2-4; CDR3 DNA: TGTGCCAGCAGCCTCTCGACTCTAAACATTCAGTACTTC; CDR3 protein: CASSLSTLNIQYF
clone size: -; CDR3 length: 17; V gene: TRBV7-6; D gene: TRBD1; J gene: TRBJ2-7; CDR3 DNA: TGTGCCAGCAGCTTGGGTGCAGGGACAGGGGCCAACTACGAGCAGTGCTTC; CDR3 protein: CASSLGAGTGANYEQCF
clone size: -; CDR3 length: 17; V gene: TRBV29-1; D gene: -; J gene: TRBJ2-7; CDR3 DNA: TGCAGCGTTGAAGCTCGAGAGCCGACCTCACGCTCCTACGAGCAGTACTTC; CDR3 protein: CSVEAREPTSRSYEQYF
clone size: -; CDR3 length: 14; V gene: TRBV29-1; D gene: -; J gene: TRBJ2-1; CDR3 DNA: TGCAGCGTTGTGGGCCGACTAGTCGGCAATGAGCAGTTCTTC; CDR3 protein: CSVVGRLVGNEQFF
clone size: -; CDR3 length: 15; V gene: TRBV5-1; D gene: -; J gene: TRBJ1-2; CDR3 DNA: TGCGCCAGCAGCCTCCGGGGAGGGATTTTGGATGGCTACACCTTC; CDR3 protein: CASSLRGGILDGYTF
clone size: few; CDR3 length: 14; V gene: TRBV30; D gene: -; J gene: TRBJ1-2; CDR3 DNA: TGTGCCTGGTATCTGGAGCCCTGGCCCTATGGCTACACCTTC; CDR3 protein: CAWYLEPWPYGYTF
clone size: -; CDR3 length: 14; V gene: TRBV6-2/TRBV6-3; D gene: -; J gene: TRBJ2-6; CDR3 DNA: TGTGCCGGGGGACGTGATTCTGGGGCCAACGTCCTGACTTTC; CDR3 protein: CAGGRDSGANVLTF
clone size: few; CDR3 length: 14; V gene: TRBV27; D gene: TRBD2; J gene: TRBJ2-1; CDR3 DNA: TGTGCCAGCAGTTTAAGCGGGAGTCACAATGAGCAGTTCTTC; CDR3 protein: CASSLSGSHNEQFF
clone size: -; CDR3 length: 15; V gene: TRBV20-1; D gene: -; J gene: TRBJ1-1; CDR3 DNA: TGCAGTGCTAGAGCCCAGCCTACAGGGAGCGACGAAGCTTTCTTT; CDR3 protein: CSARAQPTGSDEAFF
clone size: few; CDR3 length: 16; V gene: TRBV5-6; D gene: TRBD1; J gene: TRBJ2-1; CDR3 DNA: TGTGCCAGCAGCCCTTCAGGGGACAGGGGTTACAATGAGCAGTTCTTC; CDR3 protein: CASSPSGDRGYNEQFF
clone size: -; CDR3 length: 15; V gene: TRBV13; D gene: TRBD1; J gene: TRBJ2-7; CDR3 DNA: TGTGCCAGCAGCTTAGCCGGGACAGGGGGCCGCGAGCAGTACTTC; CDR3 protein: CASSLAGTGGREQYF
clone size: -; CDR3 length: 12; V gene: TRBV27; D gene: TRBD2; J gene: TRBJ2-7; CDR3 DNA: TGTGCCTCGAGCGGGATCGGCTACGAGCAGTACTTC; CDR3 protein: CASSGIGYEQYF
clone size: few; CDR3 length: 15; V gene: TRBV20-1; D gene: -; J gene: TRBJ2-4; CDR3 DNA: TGCAGTGCTATTCCGGCGGAGGGGGCCAAAAACATTCAGTACTTC; CDR3 protein: CSAIPAEGAKNIQYF
clone size: -; CDR3 length: 14; V gene: TRBV13; D gene: -; J gene: TRBJ2-3; CDR3 DNA: TGTGCCAGCAGCGTTCCCGATGAAGCAGATACGCAGTATTTT; CDR3 protein: CASSVPDEADTQYF
clone size: -; CDR3 length: 17; V gene: TRBV28; D gene: TRBD1; J gene: TRBJ1-1; CDR3 DNA: TGTGCCAGCAGTGAAACAGGACAGGGCTACCGAAACACTGAAGCTTTCTTT; CDR3 protein: CASSETGQGYRNTEAFF
clone size: -; CDR3 length: 14; V gene: TRBV28; D gene: TRBD2; J gene: TRBJ2-7; CDR3 DNA: TGTGCCAGCAGTCGCGGGGGGACGGCTGGGAAGCAGTACTTC; CDR3 protein: CASSRGGTAGKQYF
clone size: -; CDR3 length: 12; V gene: TRBV29-1; D gene: -; J gene: TRBJ1-1; CDR3 DNA: TGCAGCGTTGTGGGGGCCACCACTGAAGCTTTCTTT; CDR3 protein: CSVVGATTEAFF
clone size: -; CDR3 length: 16; V gene: TRBV4-1; D gene: -; J gene: TRBJ1-1; CDR3 DNA: TGCGCCAGCAGCCAAGATTGGGGCCAGACGAACACTGAAGCTTTCTTT; CDR3 protein: CASSQDWGQTNTEAFF
clone size: -; CDR3 length: 16; V gene: TRBV4-1; D gene: TRBD1; J gene: TRBJ2-7; CDR3 DNA: TGCGCCAGCAGCCAAGTCGAGGACAGGGGGTCCTACGAGCAGTACTTC; CDR3 protein: CASSQVEDRGSYEQYF
clone size: -; CDR3 length: 18; V gene: TRBV12-3/TRBV12-4; D gene: TRBD1; J gene: TRBJ2-5; CDR3 DNA: TGTGCCAGCAGTTTATATTCGTGGAGGGACAGGGGGCGAGAGACCCAGTACTTC; CDR3 protein: CASSLYSWRDRGRETQYF
clone size: few; CDR3 length: 17; V gene: TRBV4-2; D gene: TRBD1; J gene: TRBJ2-7; CDR3 DNA: TGTGCCAGCAGCCATTGGGCAGGGGGCGAGATCTCCTACGAGCAGTACTTC; CDR3 protein: CASSHWAGGEISYEQYF
clone size: few; CDR3 length: 16; V gene: TRBV6-2/TRBV6-3; D gene: TRBD2; J gene: TRBJ2-7; CDR3 DNA: TGTGCCAGCAGTGCCTACCTGACTAGCGGGGGGAACGAGCAGTACTTC; CDR3 protein: CASSAYLTSGGNEQYF
clone size: -; CDR3 length: 15; V gene: TRBV27; D gene: -; J gene: TRBJ1-4; CDR3 DNA: TGTGCCAGCAGCCCACGGACCGGGACAATAGAAAAACTGTTTTTT; CDR3 protein: CASSPRTGTIEKLFF
clone size: -; CDR3 length: 13; V gene: TRBV4-3; D gene: -; J gene: TRBJ2-3; CDR3 DNA: TGCGCCAGCAGCCAAGATTGGGCGGAGTCGCGGTATTTT; CDR3 protein: CASSQDWAESRYF
clone size: -; CDR3 length: 15; V gene: TRBV18; D gene: TRBD1; J gene: TRBJ2-1; CDR3 DNA: TGTGCCAGCTCACCCCTGACAGGGCCACACAATGAGCAGTTCTTC; CDR3 protein: CASSPLTGPHNEQFF
clone size: few; CDR3 length: 14; V gene: TRBV5-1; D gene: -; J gene: TRBJ2-1; CDR3 DNA: TGCGCCAGCAGCTTGGTTATTGACAACAATGAGCAGTTCTTC; CDR3 protein: CASSLVIDNNEQFF
clone size: few; CDR3 length: 16; V gene: TRBV4-1; D gene: -; J gene: TRBJ2-4; CDR3 DNA: TGCGCCAGCAGCCAAGATGGGGGGACTCGAAAAAACATTCAGTACTTC; CDR3 protein: CASSQDGGTRKNIQYF
clone size: -; CDR3 length: 13; V gene: TRBV7-6; D gene: -; J gene: TRBJ1-5; CDR3 DNA: TGTGCCAGCAGCTTAGAACAGAATCAGCCCCAGCATTTT; CDR3 protein: CASSLEQNQPQHF
clone size: few; CDR3 length: 16; V gene: TRBV28; D gene: TRBD2; J gene: TRBJ2-7; CDR3 DNA: TGTGCCAGCAGCCATCACGCCGGGACTAGAGTCTACGAGCAGTACTTC; CDR3 protein: CASSHHAGTRVYEQYF
clone size: -; CDR3 length: 14; V gene: TRBV20-1; D gene: -; J gene: TRBJ2-7; CDR3 DNA: TGCAGTGCTAGAGATCCGCGCGGGTACAATGAGCAGTACTTC; CDR3 protein: CSARDPRGYNEQYF
clone size: -; CDR3 length: 15; V gene: TRBV20-1; D gene: -; J gene: TRBJ1-1; CDR3 DNA: TGCAGTGCTGGGTTTAGACAAAGGGCGAACACTGAAGCTTTCTTT; CDR3 protein: CSAGFRQRANTEAFF
clone size: -; CDR3 length: 13; V gene: TRBV14; D gene: -; J gene: TRBJ1-2; CDR3 DNA: TGTGCCAGCAGCCAGATCGACAGCGGTGGCTACACCTTC; CDR3 protein: CASSQIDSGGYTF
clone size: -; CDR3 length: 13; V gene: TRBV20-1; D gene: -; J gene: TRBJ2-3; CDR3 DNA: TGCAGTGCTAGCAGGGAGATGAAAGATACGCAGTATTTT; CDR3 protein: CSASREMKDTQYF
clone size: -; CDR3 length: 10; V gene: TRBV2; D gene: -; J gene: TRBJ2-5; CDR3 DNA: TGTGCCAGCAGTGAAGTAGCACAGTACTTC; CDR3 protein: CASSEVAQYF
clone size: -; CDR3 length: 13; V gene: TRBV6-1; D gene: -; J gene: TRBJ1-4; CDR3 DNA: TGTGCCAGCAAGGGGCAGGGAGGTGAAAAACTGTTTTTT; CDR3 protein: CASKGQGGEKLFF
clone size: few; CDR3 length: 17; V gene: TRBV15; D gene: -; J gene: TRBJ2-1; CDR3 DNA: TGTGCCACCAGCAGAGAGGTGCGGGACTTCTTCTACAATGAGCAGTTCTTC; CDR3 protein: CATSREVRDFFYNEQFF
clone size: -; CDR3 length: 12; V gene: TRBV29-1; D gene: -; J gene: TRBJ1-2; CDR3 DNA: TGCAGCGTTGAACAGGCCAACTATGGCTACACCTTC; CDR3 protein: CSVEQANYGYTF
clone size: once; CDR3 length: 12; V gene: TRBV20-1; D gene: TRBD1; J gene: TRBJ1-2; CDR3 DNA: TGCAGTGCTGGAGGGACAGAGCATGGCTACACCTTC; CDR3 protein: CSAGGTEHGYTF
clone size: few; CDR3 length: 14; V gene: TRBV6-5; D gene: -; J gene: TRBJ2-3; CDR3 DNA: TGTGCCAGCAGTTCCGCGCTTGGGACTTCTACGCAGTATTTT; CDR3 protein: CASSSALGTSTQYF
clone size: -; CDR3 length: 14; V gene: TRBV20-1; D gene: TRBD2; J gene: TRBJ2-1; CDR3 DNA: TGCAGTGCTAGAGGGGCGGGAGGGGACCATGAGCAGTTCTTC; CDR3 protein: CSARGAGGDHEQFF
clone size: few; CDR3 length: 14; V gene: TRBV12-3/TRBV12-4; D gene: TRBD1; J gene: TRBJ2-7; CDR3 DNA: TGTGCCAGCAGTTTTCGACAGGGGGGGTACGAGCAGTACTTC; CDR3 protein: CASSFRQGGYEQYF
clone size: -; CDR3 length: 14; V gene: TRBV4-1; D gene: TRBD1; J gene: TRBJ2-1; CDR3 DNA: TGCGCCAGCAGCCAAGGGGACAGGAACAATGAGCAGTTCTTC; CDR3 protein: CASSQGDRNNEQFF
clone size: -; CDR3 length: 15; V gene: TRBV6-2/TRBV6-3; D gene: -; J gene: TRBJ1-5; CDR3 DNA: TGTGCCAGCAGTGCCCCCGGGACTGAGGTTTGGCCCCAGCATTTT; CDR3 protein: CASSAPGTEVWPQHF
clone size: few; CDR3 length: 16; V gene: TRBV6-2/TRBV6-3; D gene: -; J gene: TRBJ1-2; CDR3 DNA: TGTGCCAGCAGTTACTCCGCGGGTGAAGCTAACTATGGCTACACCTTC; CDR3 protein: CASSYSAGEANYGYTF
clone size: -; CDR3 length: 13; V gene: TRBV29-1; D gene: -; J gene: TRBJ2-2; CDR3 DNA: TGCAGCGTTGATGTTTTGGGCACCGGGGAGCTGTTTTTT; CDR3 protein: CSVDVLGTGELFF